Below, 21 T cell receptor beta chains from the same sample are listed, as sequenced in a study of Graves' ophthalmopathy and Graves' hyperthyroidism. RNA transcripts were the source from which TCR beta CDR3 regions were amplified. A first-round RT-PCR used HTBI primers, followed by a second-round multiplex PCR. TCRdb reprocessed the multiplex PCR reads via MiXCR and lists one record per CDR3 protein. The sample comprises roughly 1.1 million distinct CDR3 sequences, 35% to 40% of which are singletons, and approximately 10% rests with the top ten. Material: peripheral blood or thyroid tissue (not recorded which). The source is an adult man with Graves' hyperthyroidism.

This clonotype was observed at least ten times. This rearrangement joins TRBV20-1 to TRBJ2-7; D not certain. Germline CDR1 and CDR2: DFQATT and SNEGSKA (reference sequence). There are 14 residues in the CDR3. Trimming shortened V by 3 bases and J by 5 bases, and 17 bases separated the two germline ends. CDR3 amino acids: CSASGSLGWNEQYF. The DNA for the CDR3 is TGCAGTGCTAGTGGCTCCCTCGGGTGGAACGAGCAGTACTTC.

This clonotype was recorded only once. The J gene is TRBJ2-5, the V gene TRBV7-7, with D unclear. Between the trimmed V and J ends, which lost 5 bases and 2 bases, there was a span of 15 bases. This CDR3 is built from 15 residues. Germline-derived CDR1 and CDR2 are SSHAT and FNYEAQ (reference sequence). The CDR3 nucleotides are TGTGCCAGCAGCCCGCACCCCGACTCACAAGAGACCCAGTACTTC. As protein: CASSPHPDSQETQYF.

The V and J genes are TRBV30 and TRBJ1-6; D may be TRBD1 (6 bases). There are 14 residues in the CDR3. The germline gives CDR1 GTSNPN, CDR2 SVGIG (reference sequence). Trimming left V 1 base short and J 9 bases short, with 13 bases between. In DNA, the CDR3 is TGTGCCTGGAGTGAGGGGGGCCGAGGTTCACCCCTCCACTTT. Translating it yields CAWSEGGRGSPLHF.

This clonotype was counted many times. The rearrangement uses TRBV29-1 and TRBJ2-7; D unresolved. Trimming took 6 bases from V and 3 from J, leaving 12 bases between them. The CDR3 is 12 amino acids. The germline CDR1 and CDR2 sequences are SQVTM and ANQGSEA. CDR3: CSVEALDYEQYF. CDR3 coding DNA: TGCAGCGTCGAGGCCCTCGACTACGAGCAGTACTTC.

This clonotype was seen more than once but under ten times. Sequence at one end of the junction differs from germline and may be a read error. CDR3 in amino acids: CASSQRLAGTEAFF. The CDR3 nucleotides read TGCGCCAGCAGCCAGAGGTTGGCGGGCACTGAAGCTTTCTTT. V usage is TRBV7-2 and J usage is TRBJ1-1; no clear D gene. CDR3 length equals 14 residues. Germline V CDR1 and CDR2: SGHTA, FQGNSA.

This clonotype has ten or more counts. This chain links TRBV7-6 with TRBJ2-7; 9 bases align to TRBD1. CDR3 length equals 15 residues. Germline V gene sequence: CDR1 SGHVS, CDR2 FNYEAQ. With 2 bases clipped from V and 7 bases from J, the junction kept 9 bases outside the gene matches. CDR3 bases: TGTGCCAGCAGCTTAACTGGGACAGGGCTTGAAGAGCAGTACTTC. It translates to CASSLTGTGLEEQYF.

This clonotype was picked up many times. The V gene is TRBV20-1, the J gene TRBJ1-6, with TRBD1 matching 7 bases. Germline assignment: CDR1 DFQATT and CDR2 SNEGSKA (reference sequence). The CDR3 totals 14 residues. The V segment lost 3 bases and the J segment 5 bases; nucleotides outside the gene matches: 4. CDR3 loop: CSARSGTDNSPLHF. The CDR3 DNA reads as TGCAGTGCTAGGTCCGGGACAGATAATTCACCCCTCCACTTT.

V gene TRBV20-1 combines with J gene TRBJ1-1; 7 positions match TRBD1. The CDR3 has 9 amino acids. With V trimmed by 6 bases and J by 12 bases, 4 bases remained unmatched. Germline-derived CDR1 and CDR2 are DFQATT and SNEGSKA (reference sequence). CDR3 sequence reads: CSAGDSPFF. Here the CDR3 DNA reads TGCAGTGCGGGGGACAGTCCTTTCTTT.

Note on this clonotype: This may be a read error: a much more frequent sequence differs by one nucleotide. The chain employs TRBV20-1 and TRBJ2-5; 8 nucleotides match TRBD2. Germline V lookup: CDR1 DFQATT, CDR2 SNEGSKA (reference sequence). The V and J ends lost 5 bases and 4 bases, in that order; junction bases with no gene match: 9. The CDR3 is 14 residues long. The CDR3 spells CSAGSGGKVETQYF. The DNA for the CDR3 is TGCAGTGCTGGCTCGGGAGGGAAAGTAGAGACCCAGTACTTC.

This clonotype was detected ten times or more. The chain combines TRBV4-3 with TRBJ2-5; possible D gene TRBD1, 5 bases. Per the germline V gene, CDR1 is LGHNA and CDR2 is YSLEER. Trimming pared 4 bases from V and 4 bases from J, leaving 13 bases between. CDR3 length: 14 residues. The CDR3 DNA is TGCGCCAGCAGCCCAGGGATTTCGGGAGAGACCCAGTACTTC. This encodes CASSPGISGETQYF.

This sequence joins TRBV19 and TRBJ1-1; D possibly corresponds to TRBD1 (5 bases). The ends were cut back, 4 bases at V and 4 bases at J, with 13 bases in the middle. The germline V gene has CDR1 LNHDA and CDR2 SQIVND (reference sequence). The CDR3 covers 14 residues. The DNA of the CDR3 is TGTGCCAGTAGTACTTCCGGGACCCTCACTGAAGCTTTCTTT. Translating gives CASSTSGTLTEAFF. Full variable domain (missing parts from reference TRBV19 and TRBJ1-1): DGGITQSPKYLFRKEGQNVTLSCEQNLNHDAMYWYRQDPGQGLRLIYYSQIVNDFQKGDIAEGYSVSREKKESFPLTVTSAQKNPTAFYLCASSTSGTLTEAFFGQGTRLTVV.

The CDR3 loop is CASSAEGTTNEKLFF. CDR3 DNA: TGTGCCAGCAGTGCGGAGGGGACAACTAATGAAAAACTGTTTTTT. The gene calls are TRBV6-5 and TRBJ1-4; TRBD1 might be the D (5 bases). CDR1 is MNHEY, CDR2 SVGAGI, per germline. The CDR3 spans 15 residues. Trimming stripped 5 bases from V and 0 bases from J, with 10 bases between.

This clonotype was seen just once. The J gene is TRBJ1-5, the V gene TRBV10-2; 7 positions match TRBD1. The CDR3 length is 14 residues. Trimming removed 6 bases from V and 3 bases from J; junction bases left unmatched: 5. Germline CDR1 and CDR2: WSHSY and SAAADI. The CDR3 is CASSGDSVNQPQHF. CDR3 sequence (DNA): TGCGCCAGCAGCGGGGACAGCGTCAATCAGCCCCAGCATTTT.

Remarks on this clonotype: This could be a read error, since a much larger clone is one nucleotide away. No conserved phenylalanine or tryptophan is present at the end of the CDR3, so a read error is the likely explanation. The CDR3 DNA sequence: TGTGCCAGCAGCGCCGGACAGGGGGTATACAACACTGAAGCTTTCCTT. Encoded protein: CASSAGQGVYNTEAFL. The chain has TRBV9 and TRBJ1-1; 10 positions match TRBD1. The CDR3 is 16 residues long. The germline gives CDR1 SGDLS, CDR2 YYNGEE. Trimming cost V 3 bases and J 2 bases; bases outside gene matches: 7.

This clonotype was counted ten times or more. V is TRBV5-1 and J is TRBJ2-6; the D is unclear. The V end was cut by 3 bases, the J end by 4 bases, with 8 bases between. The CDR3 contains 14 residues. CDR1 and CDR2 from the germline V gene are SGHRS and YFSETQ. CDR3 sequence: CASSSSLGANVLTF. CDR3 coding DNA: TGCGCCAGCAGCTCAAGTCTAGGGGCCAACGTCCTGACTTTC.

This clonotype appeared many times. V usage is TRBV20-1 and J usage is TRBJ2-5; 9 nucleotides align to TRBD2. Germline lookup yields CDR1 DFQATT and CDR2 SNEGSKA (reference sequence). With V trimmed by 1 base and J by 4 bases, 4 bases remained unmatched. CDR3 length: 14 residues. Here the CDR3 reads CSARVAGGRETQYF. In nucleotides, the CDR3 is TGCAGTGCTAGAGTGGCGGGGGGGCGAGAGACCCAGTACTTC.

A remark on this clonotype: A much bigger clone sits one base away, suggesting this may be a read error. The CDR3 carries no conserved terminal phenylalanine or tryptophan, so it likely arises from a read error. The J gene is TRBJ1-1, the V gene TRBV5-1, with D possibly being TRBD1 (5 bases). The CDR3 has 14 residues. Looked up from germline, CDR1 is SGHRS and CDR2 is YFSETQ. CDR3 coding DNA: TGCGCCAGCAGGTTGGAGGCAGGGAGGGCTGAAGCTTTCCTT. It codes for CASRLEAGRAEAFL.

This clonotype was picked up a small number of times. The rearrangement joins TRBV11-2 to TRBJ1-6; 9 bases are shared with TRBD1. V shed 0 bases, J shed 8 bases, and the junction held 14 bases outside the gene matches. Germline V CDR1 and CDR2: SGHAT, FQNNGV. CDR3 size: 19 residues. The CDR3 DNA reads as TGTGCCAGCAGCTTAGACGAGGTGGACAGGGGCCGGTACTATTCACCCCTCCACTTT. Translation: CASSLDEVDRGRYYSPLHF.

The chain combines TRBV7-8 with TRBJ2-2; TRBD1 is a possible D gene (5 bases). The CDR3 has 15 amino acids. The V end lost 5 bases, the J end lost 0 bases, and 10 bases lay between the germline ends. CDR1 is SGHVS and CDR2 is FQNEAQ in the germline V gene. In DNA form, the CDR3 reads TGTGCCAGCAGCGACAGCTCGGCGAACACCGGGGAGCTGTTTTTT. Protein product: CASSDSSANTGELFF. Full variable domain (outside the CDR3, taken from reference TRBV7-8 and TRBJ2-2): GAGVSQSPRYKVAKRGQDVALRCDPISGHVSLFWYQQALGQGPEFLTYFQNEAQLDKSGLPSDRFFAERPEGSVSTLKIQRTQQEDSAVYLCASSDSSANTGELFFGEGSRLTVL.

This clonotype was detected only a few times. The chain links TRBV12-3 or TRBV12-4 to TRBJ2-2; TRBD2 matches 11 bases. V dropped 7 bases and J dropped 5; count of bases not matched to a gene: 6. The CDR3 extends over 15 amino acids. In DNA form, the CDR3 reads TGTGCCAGCACCTTAGGGACTAGCGGAACCGGGGAGCTGTTTTTT. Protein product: CASTLGTSGTGELFF.

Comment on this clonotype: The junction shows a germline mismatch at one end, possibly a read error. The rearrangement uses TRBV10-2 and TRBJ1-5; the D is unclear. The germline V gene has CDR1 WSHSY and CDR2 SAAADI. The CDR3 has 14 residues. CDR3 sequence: CASSYEAGNQPQHF. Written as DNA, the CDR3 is TGTGCCAGCAGTTATGAGGCGGGCAATCAGCCCCAGCATTTT.